Listed below are T cell receptor beta chains from one sample, sequenced in a study of blood T cell repertoires in COVID-19. The repertoire was sequenced with immunoSEQ multiplex PCR; TCRdb's copy has only in-frame clones and lacks some. Here the sample spans roughly 300,000 clones, 75% to 95% being singletons. The sequencing input was peripheral blood. Source of these receptors: a woman between 25 and 40 years old with COVID-19, enrolled during active disease. The CDR3 runs from the conserved cysteine through the conserved F or W. A D gene is named only where the DNA matches it firmly. Not every row has a clone size; where given, it reads once, few, many or a size class.

>once|TRBD1|TRBV6-6|TRBJ2-1
CASGDRGPYNEQFF
TGTGCCAGCGGGGACAGGGGACCGTACAATGAGCAGTTCTTC
>.|TRBD2|TRBV30|TRBJ2-5
CAWSPGVAGYETQYF
TGTGCCTGGAGCCCAGGGGTAGCGGGATATGAGACCCAGTACTTC
>.|TRBD1|TRBV19|TRBJ1-6
CASTEGRTGLDSPLHF
TGTGCCAGTACCGAGGGGCGGACAGGGTTGGATTCACCCCTCCACTTT
>.|.|TRBV6-1|TRBJ1-4
CASSEWRLNEKLFF
TGTGCCAGCAGTGAATGGCGGCTTAATGAAAAACTGTTTTTT
>.|.|TRBV19|TRBJ2-7
CASSIGPSVYEQYF
TGTGCCAGTAGTATTGGGCCTAGCGTCTACGAGCAGTACTTC
>few|.|TRBV4-1|TRBJ1-1
CASSQEGAQNTEAFF
TGCGCCAGCAGCCAAGAAGGGGCCCAGAACACTGAAGCTTTCTTT
>once|TRBD1|TRBV5-1|TRBJ1-1
CASSGGQIGTEAFF
TGCGCCAGCAGCGGGGGACAGATAGGCACTGAAGCTTTCTTT
>.|.|TRBV19|TRBJ1-4
CASRASTNEKLFF
TGTGCCAGTAGGGCTTCAACTAATGAAAAACTGTTTTTT
>.|.|TRBV7-8|TRBJ2-3
CASSALWLGRSTDTQYF
TGTGCCAGCAGCGCCTTATGGCTGGGGAGATCCACAGATACGCAGTATTTT
>.|TRBD1|TRBV13|TRBJ2-1
CASSQVIGTGLSYNEQFF
TGTGCCAGCAGCCAAGTTATCGGGACAGGGCTATCCTACAATGAGCAGTTCTTC
>.|TRBD2|TRBV6-5|TRBJ2-7
CASSYSSGRGYEQYF
TGTGCCAGCAGTTACTCTTCCGGGAGGGGATACGAGCAGTACTTC
>.|.|TRBV5-6|TRBJ2-1
CASSLGQASSYNEQFF
TGTGCCAGCAGCTTGGGACAGGCTAGCTCCTACAATGAGCAGTTCTTC
>few|.|TRBV29-1|TRBJ1-1
CSADQGNTEAFF
TGCAGCGCGGATCAGGGGAACACTGAAGCTTTCTTT
>.|.|TRBV18|TRBJ1-1
CASSLGPGVVNTEAFF
TGTGCCAGCTCGCTTGGACCAGGGGTTGTGAACACTGAAGCTTTCTTT
>.|.|TRBV19|TRBJ1-1
CASSIGPGTEAFF
TGTGCCAGTAGTATAGGTCCAGGCACTGAAGCTTTCTTT
>.|TRBD1|TRBV16|TRBJ1-5
CASTRQGVKQPQHF
TGTGCCAGCACCAGACAGGGGGTGAAGCAGCCCCAGCATTTT
>.|TRBD1|TRBV6-6|TRBJ2-1
CASSSRTGSSYNEQFF
TGTGCCAGCAGTTCACGGACAGGGAGCTCCTACAATGAGCAGTTCTTC
>.|TRBD2|TRBV27|TRBJ2-7
CASSGLAGAEEQYF
TGTGCCAGCAGTGGACTAGCGGGAGCGGAAGAGCAGTACTTC
>.|TRBD2|TRBV5-4|TRBJ2-1
CASDLAGGSNEQFF
TGTGCCAGCGACCTAGCGGGAGGGTCCAATGAGCAGTTCTTC
>.|TRBD1|TRBV19|TRBJ1-2
CASSRQGAGYGYTF
TGTGCCAGTAGTCGACAGGGGGCTGGGTATGGCTACACCTTC
>.|.|TRBV24-1|TRBJ2-3
CATSDLEFASTDTQYF
TGTGCCACCAGTGATTTAGAGTTTGCTAGCACAGATACGCAGTATTTT
>.|.|TRBV19|TRBJ2-3
CASSIGSGSTDTQYF
TGTGCCAGTAGTATAGGAAGCGGGAGCACAGATACGCAGTATTTT
>.|TRBD1|TRBV3-1/TRBV3-2|TRBJ1-2
CASSRRTGGEGYTF
TGTGCCAGCAGCCGCCGAACAGGGGGCGAGGGCTACACCTTC
>.|.|TRBV4-1|TRBJ1-5
CASSQDDIQTSNQPQHF
TGCGCCAGCAGCCAAGACGACATCCAAACAAGCAATCAGCCCCAGCATTTT
>.|.|TRBV7-9|TRBJ1-1
CASSLASSNTEAFF
TGTGCCAGCAGCTTAGCTTCGTCGAACACTGAAGCTTTCTTT
>.|TRBD2|TRBV10-1|TRBJ2-1
CASGPGLAGAGEQFF
TGCGCCAGCGGCCCCGGACTAGCGGGAGCGGGGGAGCAGTTCTTC
>.|.|TRBV6-5|TRBJ2-1
CASSYSDQGSFSGQFF
TGTGCCAGCAGTTACTCGGATCAGGGTAGCTTCTCTGGGCAGTTCTTC
>.|.|TRBV3-1/TRBV3-2|TRBJ2-1
CASSQVARESSSYNEQFF
TGTGCCAGCAGCCAAGTGGCCCGGGAGTCTTCCTCCTACAATGAGCAGTTCTTC
>.|TRBD2|TRBV4-1|TRBJ2-7
CASSQELAGESEQYF
TGCGCCAGCAGCCAGGAACTAGCGGGAGAGAGCGAGCAGTACTTC
>.|.|TRBV2|TRBJ2-3
CASRAGGTDTQYF
TGTGCCAGCAGGGCAGGGGGCACAGATACGCAGTATTTT
>.|.|TRBV1|TRBJ2-2
CTSSQDPLGQDGTGELFF
TGCACCAGCAGCCAAGATCCGCTGGGACAGGACGGAACCGGGGAGCTGTTTTTT
>.|.|TRBV6-6|TRBJ1-5
CATNPGLNQPQHF
TGTGCCACCAATCCAGGGCTCAATCAGCCCCAGCATTTT
>once|TRBD1|TRBV28|TRBJ1-1
CASNEQGAVSEAFF
TGTGCCAGCAATGAACAGGGGGCGGTGTCTGAAGCTTTCTTT
>.|TRBD1|TRBV30|TRBJ1-6
CAWSVQTGGNSPLHF
TGTGCCTGGAGTGTACAAACAGGGGGTAATTCACCCCTCCACTTT
>.|.|TRBV2|TRBJ2-5
CASGEVKETQYF
TGTGCCAGCGGGGAGGTGAAAGAGACCCAGTACTTC
>.|.|TRBV2|TRBJ2-7
CASSEGQGRPYEQYF
TGTGCCAGCAGTGAAGGCCAGGGGCGACCCTACGAGCAGTACTTC
>.|.|TRBV28|TRBJ1-2
CASGSQGNSYGYTF
TGTGCCAGCGGTAGCCAGGGGAATAGCTATGGCTACACCTTC
>.|TRBD1|TRBV28|TRBJ1-1
CASSLSDRLTEAFF
TGTGCCAGCAGTTTGTCGGACAGGCTCACTGAAGCTTTCTTT
>.|.|TRBV30|TRBJ1-4
CAWSGELNEKLFF
TGTGCCTGGAGTGGGGAGCTCAATGAAAAACTGTTTTTT
>once|TRBD2|TRBV11-2|TRBJ2-2
CASSPGLAGGPGELFF
TGTGCCAGCAGCCCAGGACTAGCGGGAGGTCCCGGGGAGCTGTTTTTT
>.|.|TRBV19|TRBJ1-3
CASLRSGGSGNTIYF
TGTGCCAGCCTAAGGTCCGGAGGCTCTGGAAACACCATATATTTT
>.|.|TRBV9|TRBJ1-1
CASSATGSANTEAFF
TGTGCCAGCAGCGCAACAGGGAGCGCGAACACTGAAGCTTTCTTT
>.|TRBD1|TRBV4-3|TRBJ1-2
CASSPGQGGYGYTF
TGCGCCAGCAGCCCGGGACAGGGAGGGTATGGCTACACCTTC
>.|.|TRBV28|TRBJ2-7
CASSLSPTEQYF
TGTGCCAGCAGTTTATCCCCTACTGAGCAGTACTTC
>once|TRBD1|TRBV27|TRBJ2-3
CASSSTGSTDTQYF
TGTGCCAGCAGTTCGACAGGGAGCACAGATACGCAGTATTTT
>.|TRBD1|TRBV7-9|TRBJ1-4
CASSSWDRPGREKLFF
TGTGCCAGCAGCTCCTGGGACAGGCCTGGCCGTGAAAAACTGTTTTTT
>.|.|TRBV5-6|TRBJ1-1
CASSVGSGTEAFF
TGTGCCAGCAGCGTCGGGAGCGGCACTGAAGCTTTCTTT
>.|TRBD1|TRBV11-2|TRBJ2-1
CASSSLGTGISSYNEQFF
TGTGCCAGCAGCTCCTTAGGGACAGGAATTTCGTCCTACAATGAGCAGTTCTTC
>.|.|TRBV6-5|TRBJ1-1
CASSYGGLTEAFF
TGTGCCAGCAGTTACGGCGGGTTGACTGAAGCTTTCTTT
>.|.|TRBV15|TRBJ2-3
CATSGDRVAGTDTQYF
TGTGCCACCAGTGGGGACAGAGTAGCGGGAACAGATACGCAGTATTTT
>.|.|TRBV9|TRBJ1-4
CASSVGGSDATNEKLFF
TGTGCCAGCAGCGTAGGAGGGTCCGACGCAACTAATGAAAAACTGTTTTTT
>.|.|TRBV28|TRBJ1-2
CASSWSGGGYGYTF
TGTGCCAGCAGTTGGTCGGGCGGGGGCTATGGCTACACCTTC